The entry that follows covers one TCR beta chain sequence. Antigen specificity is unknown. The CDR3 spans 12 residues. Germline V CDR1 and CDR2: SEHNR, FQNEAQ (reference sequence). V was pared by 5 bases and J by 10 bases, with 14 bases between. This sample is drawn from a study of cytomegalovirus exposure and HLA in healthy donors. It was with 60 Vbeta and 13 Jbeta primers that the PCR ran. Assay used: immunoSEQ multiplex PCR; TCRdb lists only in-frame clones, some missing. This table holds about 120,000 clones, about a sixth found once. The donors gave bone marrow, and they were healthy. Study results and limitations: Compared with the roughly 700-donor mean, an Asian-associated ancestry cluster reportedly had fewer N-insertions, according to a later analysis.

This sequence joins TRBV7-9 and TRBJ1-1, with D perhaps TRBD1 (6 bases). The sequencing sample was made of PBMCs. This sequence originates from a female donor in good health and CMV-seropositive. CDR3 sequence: CASSPSGDRAFF. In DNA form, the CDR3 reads TGTGCCAGCAGCCCGTCAGGGGACCGAGCTTTCTTT.